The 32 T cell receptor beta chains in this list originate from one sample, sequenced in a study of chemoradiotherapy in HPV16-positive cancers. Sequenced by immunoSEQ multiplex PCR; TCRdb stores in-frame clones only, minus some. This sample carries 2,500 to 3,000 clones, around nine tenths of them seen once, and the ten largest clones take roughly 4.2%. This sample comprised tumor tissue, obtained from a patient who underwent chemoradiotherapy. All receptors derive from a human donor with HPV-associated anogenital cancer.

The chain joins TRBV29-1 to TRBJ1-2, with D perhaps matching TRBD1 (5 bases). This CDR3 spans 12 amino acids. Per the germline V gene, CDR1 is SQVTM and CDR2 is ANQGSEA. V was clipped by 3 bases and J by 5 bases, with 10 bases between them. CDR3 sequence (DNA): TGCAGCGTTGACCAGGGTACATATGGCTACACCTTC. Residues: CSVDQGTYGYTF.

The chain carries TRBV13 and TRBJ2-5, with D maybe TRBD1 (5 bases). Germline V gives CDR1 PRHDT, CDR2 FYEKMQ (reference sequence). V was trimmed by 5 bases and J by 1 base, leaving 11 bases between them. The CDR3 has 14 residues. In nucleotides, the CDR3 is TGTGCCAGCAGCCCCTGGCAGGGCCAAGAGACCCAGTACTTC. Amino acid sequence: CASSPWQGQETQYF.

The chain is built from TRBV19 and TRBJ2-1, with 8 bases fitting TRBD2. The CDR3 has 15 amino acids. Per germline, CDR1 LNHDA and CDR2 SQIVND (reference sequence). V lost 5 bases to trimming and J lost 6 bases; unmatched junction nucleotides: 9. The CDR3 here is CASSWEGLAGNEQFF. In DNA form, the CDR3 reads TGTGCCAGTAGTTGGGAAGGACTAGCCGGCAATGAGCAGTTCTTC.

This chain's CDR3 is CASSLWRGRAHSGYEQYF. Written as DNA, the CDR3 is TGCGCCAGCAGCTTGTGGCGCGGGAGAGCTCATTCTGGCTACGAGCAGTACTTC. The chain links TRBV5-1 to TRBJ2-7; TRBD2 agrees at 7 bases. This CDR3 is built from 18 residues. V lost 1 base to trimming and J lost 3 bases; unmatched junction nucleotides: 16. Germline CDR1 and CDR2: SGHRS and YFSETQ.

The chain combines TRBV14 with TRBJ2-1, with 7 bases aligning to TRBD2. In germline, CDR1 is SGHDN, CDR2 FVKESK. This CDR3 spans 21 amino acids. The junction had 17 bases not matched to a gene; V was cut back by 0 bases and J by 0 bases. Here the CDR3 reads CASSQETSSGGRISSYNEQFF. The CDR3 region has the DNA TGTGCCAGCAGCCAAGAAACCTCTAGCGGAGGGCGAATTAGCTCCTACAATGAGCAGTTCTTC.

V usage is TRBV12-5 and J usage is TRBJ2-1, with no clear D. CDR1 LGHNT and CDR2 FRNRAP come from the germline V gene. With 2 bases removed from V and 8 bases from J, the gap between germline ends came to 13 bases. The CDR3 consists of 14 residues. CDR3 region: CASGLHSPIDEQFF. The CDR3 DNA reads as TGTGCTAGTGGTTTGCATAGCCCGATCGATGAGCAGTTCTTC.

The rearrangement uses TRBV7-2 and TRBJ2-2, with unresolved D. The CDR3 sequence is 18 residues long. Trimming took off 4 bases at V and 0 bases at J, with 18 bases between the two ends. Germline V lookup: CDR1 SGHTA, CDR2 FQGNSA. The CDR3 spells CASSSYGPSTSNTGELFF. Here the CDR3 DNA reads TGTGCCAGCAGCTCTTACGGGCCCTCGACCTCGAACACCGGGGAGCTGTTTTTT.

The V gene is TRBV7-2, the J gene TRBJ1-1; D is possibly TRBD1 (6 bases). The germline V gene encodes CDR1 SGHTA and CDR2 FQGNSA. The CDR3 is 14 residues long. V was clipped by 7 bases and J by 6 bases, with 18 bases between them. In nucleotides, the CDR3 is TGTGCCAGCACCTCAGGGGCGGATGGGTCTGAAGCTTTCTTT. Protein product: CASTSGADGSEAFF.

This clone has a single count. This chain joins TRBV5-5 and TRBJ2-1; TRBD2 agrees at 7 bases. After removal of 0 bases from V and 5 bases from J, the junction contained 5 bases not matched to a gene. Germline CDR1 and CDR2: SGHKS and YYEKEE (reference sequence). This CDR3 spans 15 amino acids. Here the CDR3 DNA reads TGTGCCAGCAGCTTGGGCGGGAGTCCTCACAATGAGCAGTTCTTC. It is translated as CASSLGGSPHNEQFF.

The CDR3 sequence is CASSARQGSNQPQHF. Here the CDR3 DNA reads TGTGCCAGCAGCGCCAGACAGGGAAGCAATCAGCCCCAGCATTTT. The genes are TRBV7-9 and TRBJ1-5, with 7 nucleotides matching TRBD1. CDR3 size: 15 residues. The J segment lost 1 base and the V segment lost 5 bases, leaving 5 bases of the junction unmatched. CDR1 and CDR2 (germline): SEHNR, FQNEAQ (reference sequence).

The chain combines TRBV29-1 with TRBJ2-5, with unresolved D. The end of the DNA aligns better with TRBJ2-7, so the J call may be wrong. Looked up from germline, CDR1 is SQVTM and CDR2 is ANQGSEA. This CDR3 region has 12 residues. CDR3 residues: CSAGGSPYEQYF. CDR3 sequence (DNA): TGCAGCGCCGGTGGGTCCCCCTACGAGCAGTACTTC.

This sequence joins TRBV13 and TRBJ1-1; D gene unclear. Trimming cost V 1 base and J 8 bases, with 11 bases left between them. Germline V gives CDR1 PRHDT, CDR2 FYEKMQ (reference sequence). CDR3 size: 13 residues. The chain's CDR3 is CASSLEGVREAFF. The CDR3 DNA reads TGTGCCAGCAGCTTAGAGGGCGTAAGGGAAGCTTTCTTT.

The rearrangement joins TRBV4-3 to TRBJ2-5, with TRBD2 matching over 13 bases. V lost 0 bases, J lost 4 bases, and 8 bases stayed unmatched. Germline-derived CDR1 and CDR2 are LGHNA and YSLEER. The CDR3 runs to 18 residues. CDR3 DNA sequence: TGCGCCAGCAGCCAAGAAATTCCGGGACTAGCGGGATTAGAGACCCAGTACTTC. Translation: CASSQEIPGLAGLETQYF.

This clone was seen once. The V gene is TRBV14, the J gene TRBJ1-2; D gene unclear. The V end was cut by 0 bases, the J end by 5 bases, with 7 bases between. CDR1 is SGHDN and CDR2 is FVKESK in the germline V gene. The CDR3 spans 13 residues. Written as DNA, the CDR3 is TGTGCCAGCAGCCAAGAACAAGGGTATGGCTACACCTTC. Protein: CASSQEQGYGYTF.

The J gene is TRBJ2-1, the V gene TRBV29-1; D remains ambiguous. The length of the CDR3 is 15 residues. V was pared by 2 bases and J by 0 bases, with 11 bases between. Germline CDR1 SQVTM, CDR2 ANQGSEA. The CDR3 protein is CSVEKDGSSYNEQFF. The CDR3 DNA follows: TGCAGCGTTGAAAAAGACGGTAGCTCCTACAATGAGCAGTTCTTC.

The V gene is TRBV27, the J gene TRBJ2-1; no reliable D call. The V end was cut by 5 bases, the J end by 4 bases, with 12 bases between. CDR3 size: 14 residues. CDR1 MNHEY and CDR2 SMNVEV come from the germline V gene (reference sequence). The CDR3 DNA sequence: TGTGCCAGCAGTCCCGAAAGGACGTACAATGAGCAGTTCTTC. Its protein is CASSPERTYNEQFF.

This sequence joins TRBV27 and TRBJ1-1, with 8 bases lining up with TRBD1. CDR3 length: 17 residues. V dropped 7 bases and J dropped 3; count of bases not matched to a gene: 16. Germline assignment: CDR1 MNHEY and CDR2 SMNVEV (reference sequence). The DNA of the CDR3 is TGTGCCAGCATTTCGACAGGGGTAGGGGTAGACCACACTGAAGCTTTCTTT. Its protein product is CASISTGVGVDHTEAFF.

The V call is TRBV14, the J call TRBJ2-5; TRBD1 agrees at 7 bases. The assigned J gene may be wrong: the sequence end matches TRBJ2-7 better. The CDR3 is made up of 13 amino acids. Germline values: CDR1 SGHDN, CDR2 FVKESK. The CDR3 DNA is TGTGCCAGCAGCCAAGGAGGGGGCACCGAGCAGTACTTC. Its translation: CASSQGGGTEQYF.

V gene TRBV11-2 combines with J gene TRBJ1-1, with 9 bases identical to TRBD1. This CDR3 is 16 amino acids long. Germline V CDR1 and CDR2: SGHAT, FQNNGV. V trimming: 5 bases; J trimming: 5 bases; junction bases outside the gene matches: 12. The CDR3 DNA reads TGTGCCAGCAGCACCTTCGGACAGGGGAGTATAACTGAAGCTTTCTTT. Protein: CASSTFGQGSITEAFF.

DNA for the CDR3: TGTGCCAGTAGTTCTCGGGACAGTCTCTACTATGGCTACACCTTC. Translation: CASSSRDSLYYGYTF. The chain links TRBV19 to TRBJ1-2; 7 bases agree with TRBD1. CDR1 and CDR2 from the germline V gene are LNHDA and SQIVND (reference sequence). The CDR3 is 15 amino acids. Unmatched junction bases numbered 9, after V lost 5 bases and J lost 3 bases.

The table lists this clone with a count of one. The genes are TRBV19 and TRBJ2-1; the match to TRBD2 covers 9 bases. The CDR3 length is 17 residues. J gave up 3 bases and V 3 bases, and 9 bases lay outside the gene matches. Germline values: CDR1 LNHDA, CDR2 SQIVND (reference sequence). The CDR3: CASSMRAGGFGYNEQFF. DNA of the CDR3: TGTGCCAGTAGTATGAGAGCGGGAGGATTCGGCTACAATGAGCAGTTCTTC.

The CDR3 region is CAISDRGLNYGYTF. CDR3 in DNA: TGTGCCATCAGTGACAGGGGCCTTAACTATGGCTACACCTTC. The chain combines TRBV10-3 with TRBJ1-2, with D possibly matching TRBD1 (6 bases). This CDR3 is built from 14 residues. Trimming shortened V by 3 bases and J by 1 base, and 9 bases separated the two germline ends. CDR1 is ENHRY and CDR2 is SYGVKD in the germline V gene.

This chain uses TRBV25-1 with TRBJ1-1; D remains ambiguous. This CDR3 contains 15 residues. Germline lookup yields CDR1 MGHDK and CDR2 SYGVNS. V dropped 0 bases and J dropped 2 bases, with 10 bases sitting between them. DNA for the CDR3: TGTGCCAGCAGTGAATATGACCTAGGAAACACTGAAGCTTTCTTT. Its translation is CASSEYDLGNTEAFF.

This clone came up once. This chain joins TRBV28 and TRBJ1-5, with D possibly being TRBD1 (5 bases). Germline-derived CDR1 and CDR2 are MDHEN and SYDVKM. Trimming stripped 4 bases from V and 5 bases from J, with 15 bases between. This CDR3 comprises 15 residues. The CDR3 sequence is CASSWGGSNYQPQHF. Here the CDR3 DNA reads TGTGCCAGCAGTTGGGGGGGGAGCAACTATCAGCCCCAGCATTTT.

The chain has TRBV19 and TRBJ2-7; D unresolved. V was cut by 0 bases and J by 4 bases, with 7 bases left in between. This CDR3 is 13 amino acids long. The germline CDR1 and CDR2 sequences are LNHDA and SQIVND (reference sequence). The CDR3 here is CASSIEGSYEQYF. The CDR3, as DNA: TGTGCCAGTAGTATAGAGGGCAGTTACGAGCAGTACTTC.

CDR3 amino acids: CASSLGPDRGYEQYF. For the CDR3, the DNA is TGTGCCAGCAGCTTAGGACCCGACAGGGGCTACGAGCAGTACTTC. V is TRBV28 and J is TRBJ2-7, with TRBD1 identical over 8 bases. The germline V gene has CDR1 MDHEN and CDR2 SYDVKM. The CDR3 has 15 residues. The V segment lost 6 bases and the J segment 3 bases; nucleotides outside the gene matches: 10.

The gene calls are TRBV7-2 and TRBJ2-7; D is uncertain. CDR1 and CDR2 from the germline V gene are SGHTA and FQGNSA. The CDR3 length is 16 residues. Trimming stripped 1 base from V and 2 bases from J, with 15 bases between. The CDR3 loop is CASSLGVPILPYEQYF. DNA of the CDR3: TGTGCCAGCAGCTTAGGGGTTCCGATTTTGCCCTACGAGCAGTACTTC.

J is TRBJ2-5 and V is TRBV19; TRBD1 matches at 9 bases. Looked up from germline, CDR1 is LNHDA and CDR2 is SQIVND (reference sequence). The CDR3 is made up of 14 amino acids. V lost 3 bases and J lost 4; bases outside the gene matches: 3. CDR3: CASSIRGQGETQYF. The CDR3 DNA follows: TGTGCCAGTAGTATTAGGGGACAGGGAGAGACCCAGTACTTC.

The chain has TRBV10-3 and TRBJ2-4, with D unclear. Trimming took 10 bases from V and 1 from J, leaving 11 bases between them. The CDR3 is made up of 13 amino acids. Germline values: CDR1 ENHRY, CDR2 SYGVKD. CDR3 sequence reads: CASPKRAKNIQYF. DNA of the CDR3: TGTGCCAGCCCCAAGAGGGCCAAAAACATTCAGTACTTC.

CDR3: CAWRDRVGGEQYF. The CDR3 DNA follows: TGTGCCTGGCGGGACCGCGTGGGGGGGGAGCAGTACTTC. The rearrangement joins TRBV30 to TRBJ2-7, with 7 bases identical to TRBD2. With V trimmed by 5 bases and J by 7 bases, 11 bases remained unmatched. CDR1 and CDR2 (germline): GTSNPN, SVGIG (reference sequence). The CDR3 extends over 13 amino acids. Looking up the rest from reference TRBV30 and TRBJ2-7 gives the full variable domain: SQTIHQWPATLVQPVGSPLSLECTVEGTSNPNLYWYRQAAGRGLQLLFYSVGIGQISSEVPQNLSASRPQDRQFILSSKKLLLSDSGFYLCAWRDRVGGEQYFGPGTRLTVT.

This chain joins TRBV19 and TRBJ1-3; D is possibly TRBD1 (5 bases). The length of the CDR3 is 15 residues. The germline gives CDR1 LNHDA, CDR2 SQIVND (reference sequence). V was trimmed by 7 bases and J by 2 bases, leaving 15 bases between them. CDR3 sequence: CASTWDDRPGNTIYF. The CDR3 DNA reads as TGTGCCAGTACCTGGGACGATCGACCTGGAAACACCATATATTTT.

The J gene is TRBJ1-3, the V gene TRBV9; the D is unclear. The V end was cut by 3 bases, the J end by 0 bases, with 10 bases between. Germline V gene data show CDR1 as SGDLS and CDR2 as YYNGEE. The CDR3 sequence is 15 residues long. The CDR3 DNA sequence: TGTGCCAGCAGCGAAGTCGGCAGCTCTGGAAACACCATATATTTT. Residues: CASSEVGSSGNTIYF.